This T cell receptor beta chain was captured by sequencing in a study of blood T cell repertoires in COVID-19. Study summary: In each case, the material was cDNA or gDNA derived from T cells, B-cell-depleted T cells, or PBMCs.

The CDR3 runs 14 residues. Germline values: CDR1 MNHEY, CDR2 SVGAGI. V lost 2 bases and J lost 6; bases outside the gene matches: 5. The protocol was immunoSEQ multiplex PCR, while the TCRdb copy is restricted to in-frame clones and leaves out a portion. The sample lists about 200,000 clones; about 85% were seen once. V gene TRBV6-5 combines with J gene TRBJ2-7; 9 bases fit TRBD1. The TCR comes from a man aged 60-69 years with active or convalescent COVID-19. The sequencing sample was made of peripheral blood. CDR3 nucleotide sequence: TGTGCCAGCAGTTACGGGACAGGGTTTTTCGAGCAGTACTTC. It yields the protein CASSYGTGFFEQYF.